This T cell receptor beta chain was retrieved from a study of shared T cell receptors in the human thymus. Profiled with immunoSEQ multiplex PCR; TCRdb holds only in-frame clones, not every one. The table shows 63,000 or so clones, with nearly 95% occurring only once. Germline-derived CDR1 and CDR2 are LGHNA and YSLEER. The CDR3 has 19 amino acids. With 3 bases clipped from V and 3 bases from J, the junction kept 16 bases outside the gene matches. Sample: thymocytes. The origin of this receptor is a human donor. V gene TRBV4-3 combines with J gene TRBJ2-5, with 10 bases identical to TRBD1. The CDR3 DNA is TGCGCCAGCAGCCAGCTTCTTTTCCGGGACAGGGGATTTAAAGAGACCCAGTACTTC. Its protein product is CASSQLLFRDRGFKETQYF.